Each of the 13 T cell receptor beta chains below was sequenced from the same sample in a study of graft-versus-host responses after intestinal transplantation (dated by TCRdb to the early 2020s). Their antigens are not known. The protocol used for the library was the immunoSEQ multiplex PCR assay. The source is immuneACCESS, and TCRdb retained only in-frame sequences with V and J called. Part of the clones is not carried over; for the studies checked, unresolved V genes explain less than half of this, and the remainder is unexplained. For this sample there are about 99,000 clones; 90% to 95% appear just once. The top ten constitute roughly 1% of the sample. Per the publication, the time point label means: cells obtained before transplantation from donor or recipient. Sequences were derived from unstimulated CD8+ T cells sorted from spleen or lymph node cells, sampled before intestinal transplant. The receptors were gathered from a human donor who received an intestinal transplant.

This chain joins TRBV7-6 and TRBJ2-5, with TRBD2 matching over 10 bases. Germline V CDR1 and CDR2: SGHVS, FNYEAQ. This CDR3 comprises 16 residues. Trimming removed 3 bases from V and 5 bases from J; junction bases left unmatched: 9. CDR3 region: CASSFSGTSERETQYF. The CDR3 coding sequence is TGTGCCAGCAGCTTCTCCGGGACTAGCGAGCGGGAGACCCAGTACTTC.

The chain employs TRBV27 and TRBJ1-2, with 7 positions matching TRBD1. The CDR3 extends over 16 amino acids. The trim removed 4 bases at V and 1 base at J, leaving 9 bases unmatched. Germline CDR1 is MNHEY and CDR2 is SMNVEV (reference sequence). The CDR3 is CASSSFGQEVNYGYTF. The CDR3, as DNA: TGTGCCAGCAGTTCCTTTGGACAGGAAGTTAACTATGGCTACACCTTC.

V usage is TRBV2 and J usage is TRBJ2-7, with 7 positions matching TRBD1. The V and J ends lost 0 bases and 3 bases, in that order; junction bases with no gene match: 8. Germline values: CDR1 SNHLY, CDR2 FYNNEI. CDR3 length: 16 residues. Here the CDR3 DNA reads TGTGCCAGCAGTGAAGCCACAGGGGCGGCCATCTACGAGCAGTACTTC. Translation: CASSEATGAAIYEQYF.

This chain connects TRBV6-1 to TRBJ1-1; 12 nucleotides line up with TRBD1. CDR1 is MNHNS and CDR2 is SASEGT in the germline V gene. Losses at the gene ends were 7 bases for V and 10 bases for J; bases not matched to a gene: 7. There are 13 residues in the CDR3. The CDR3 DNA follows: TGTGCCAGCAATCAGGGACAGGGGGCAGGAGCTTTCTTT. Its translation is CASNQGQGAGAFF.

The rearrangement joins TRBV10-2 to TRBJ1-3; TRBD1 matches 10 bases. This CDR3 is 16 amino acids long. V trimming: 3 bases; J trimming: 4 bases; junction bases outside the gene matches: 6. CDR1 is WSHSY, CDR2 SAAADI, per germline. This chain's CDR3 is CASSDLGQGTGNTIYF. The CDR3, as DNA: TGCGCCAGCAGTGACTTGGGACAGGGGACAGGAAACACCATATATTTT.

The genes are TRBV11-1 and TRBJ2-3, with D tentatively TRBD1 (6 bases). The CDR3 runs to 14 residues. Germline V gene sequence: CDR1 SGHAT, CDR2 FQDESV (reference sequence). Trimming stripped 3 bases from V and 4 bases from J, with 11 bases between. The CDR3 nucleotides are TGTGCCAGCAGCTTGTATCAGGGGCCAGATACGCAGTATTTT. Translation: CASSLYQGPDTQYF.

This sequence joins TRBV11-2 and TRBJ2-7, with TRBD1 identical over 11 bases. V dropped 5 bases and J dropped 3; count of bases not matched to a gene: 3. Per the germline V gene, CDR1 is SGHAT and CDR2 is FQNNGV. The CDR3 spans 14 residues. CDR3 in DNA: TGTGCCAGCAGCGTAGGGACAGGGGGCTACGAGCAGTACTTC. This encodes CASSVGTGGYEQYF.

The chain has TRBV13 and TRBJ1-2, with D perhaps TRBD1 (6 bases). There are 15 residues in the CDR3. CDR1 PRHDT and CDR2 FYEKMQ come from the germline V gene (reference sequence). Trimming removed 5 bases at V and 0 bases at J, with 13 bases between. The CDR3 region is CASSPGDIPNYGYTF. Here the CDR3 DNA reads TGTGCCAGCAGCCCCGGGGACATACCTAACTATGGCTACACCTTC. The complete variable domain, with remaining parts taken from reference TRBV13 and TRBJ1-2, reads AAGVIQSPRHLIKEKRETATLKCYPIPRHDTVYWYQQGPGQDPQFLISFYEKMQSDKGSIPDRFSAQQFSDYHSELNMSSLELGDSALYFCASSPGDIPNYGYTFGSGTRLTVV.

The chain joins TRBV4-2 to TRBJ1-2; D may be TRBD1 (6 bases). The V end was cut by 3 bases, the J end by 8 bases, with 10 bases between. The CDR3 contains 12 residues. The germline CDR1 and CDR2 sequences are LGHNA and YNFKEQ. The CDR3 spells CASSQGARGYTF. The CDR3 region has the DNA TGTGCCAGCAGCCAGGGGGCGCGAGGCTACACCTTC.

The chain carries TRBV7-8 and TRBJ2-7, with TRBD1 matching 7 bases. Germline values: CDR1 SGHVS, CDR2 FQNEAQ. J lost 3 bases, V lost 5 bases, and 7 bases had no gene match. The CDR3 loop spans 14 amino acids. The chain's CDR3 is CASSPDAGGYEQYF. The CDR3 nucleotides read TGTGCCAGCAGCCCAGACGCAGGGGGCTACGAGCAGTACTTC.

The CDR3 sequence is CASSLSLAGNNEQFF. The CDR3 DNA reads TGTGCCAGCAGTTTATCGCTAGCGGGGAACAATGAGCAGTTCTTC. V is TRBV27 and J is TRBJ2-1; 9 bases agree with TRBD2. The CDR3 spans 15 residues. Trimming took 0 bases from V and 5 from J; bases not matched to a gene: 2. The V gene's germline CDR1 is MNHEY and CDR2 SMNVEV (reference sequence).

The CDR3 protein is CASSPTGGNSPLHF. For the CDR3, the DNA is TGTGCCAGCAGTCCCACAGGGGGAAATTCACCCCTCCACTTT. The chain has TRBV6-4 and TRBJ1-6; 8 bases line up with TRBD1. This CDR3 contains 14 residues. Germline V CDR1 and CDR2: MRHNA, SNTAGT. Trimming at V came to 5 bases and at J to 7 bases, leaving 4 bases not matched to a gene.

V usage is TRBV10-1 and J usage is TRBJ2-1, with 9 bases fitting TRBD2. Germline trimming cut 2 bases from V and 5 bases from J; bases unmatched to any gene: 7. Germline lookup yields CDR1 WNHNN and CDR2 SYGVQD (reference sequence). The CDR3 runs to 16 residues. The CDR3, as DNA: TGCGCCAGCAGTGAGCGGCCCAGCGGGGGGAACAATGAGCAGTTCTTC. Translation: CASSERPSGGNNEQFF.